The entry below gives a single T cell receptor beta chain sequence along with its context. Its antigen is as yet unknown. The PCR made use of 60 Vbeta and 13 Jbeta primers. In the original analysis: Around 9.9 million shared chains were among the about 80 million unique TCR beta chains that a later analysis counted. Only in-frame clones appear in the TCRdb table, and some are missing; sequencing was by immunoSEQ multiplex PCR. V and J calls and clone size come straight from that table; D and trimming were deduced from the DNA. The sample gives approximately 200,000 clones, roughly 80% of which show up once; around 15% is in the top ten. This specimen belongs to a study of cytomegalovirus exposure and HLA in healthy donors. The CDR3 is 15 amino acids. Looked up from germline, CDR1 is LNHDA and CDR2 is SQIVND (reference sequence). The V gene lost 6 bases and the J gene lost 0 bases, with 9 bases spanning the gap.

Study-wide results and limits: In a later analysis, a genetic analysis reported fewer productive-TCR N-insertions in an Asian-associated ancestry cluster than the cohort average. Excluded were some V segments that proved indistinguishable, including TRBV6-2 and TRBV6-3. An analysis done earlier found most TCR beta V segments productive about 87% or about 30% of the time.

This receptor was identified in a middle-aged man in good health and CMV-seronegative. V gene TRBV19 combines with J gene TRBJ2-6; tentatively, D is TRBD1 (6 bases). What was sequenced was PBMCs. CDR3 in DNA: TGTGCCAGTAGAGACAGGCCCTCTGGGGCCAACGTCCTGACTTTC. This sequence encodes CASRDRPSGANVLTF. Together with reference TRBV19 and TRBJ2-6, the CDR3 gives the full variable domain: DGGITQSPKYLFRKEGQNVTLSCEQNLNHDAMYWYRQDPGQGLRLIYYSQIVNDFQKGDIAEGYSVSREKKESFPLTVTSAQKNPTAFYLCASRDRPSGANVLTFGAGSRLTVL.